These 31 T cell receptor beta chains share one sample of origin, sequenced in a study of T cell responses to AZD1222 COVID-19 vaccine. Measured with immunoSEQ multiplex PCR; TCRdb has only the in-frame clones, and not every one. The sample lists more than 95,000 clones, 85% to 95% occurring once. The sequencing used peripheral blood, collected on day 0 of AZD1222 vaccination. Receptors originate from an adult in good health.

The chain couples TRBV7-6 to TRBJ2-1; maybe TRBD2 (5 bases). Germline-derived CDR1 and CDR2 are SGHVS and FNYEAQ. V was clipped by 5 bases and J by 2 bases, with 13 bases between them. This CDR3 has 15 residues. The CDR3 sequence is CASSPGGSTYNEQFF. The CDR3 region has the DNA TGTGCCAGCAGCCCCGGAGGTTCCACCTACAATGAGCAGTTCTTC.

The chain couples TRBV11-2 to TRBJ2-2; D gene unclear. Germline V lookup: CDR1 SGHAT, CDR2 FQNNGV. Trimming left V 0 bases short and J 3 bases short, with 11 bases between. The CDR3 runs 16 residues. The CDR3 here is CASSLESTVYTGELFF. CDR3 sequence (DNA): TGTGCCAGCAGCTTAGAATCTACGGTCTACACCGGGGAGCTGTTTTTT.

The chain combines TRBV18 with TRBJ2-7; 7 nucleotides agree with TRBD1. Germline-derived CDR1 and CDR2 are KGHSH and LQKENI. V dropped 6 bases and J dropped 6; count of bases not matched to a gene: 8. The CDR3 totals 13 residues. The CDR3 region is CASSPGTAAEQYF. Here the CDR3 DNA reads TGTGCCAGCTCGCCTGGGACAGCGGCCGAGCAGTACTTC.

The J gene is TRBJ2-7, the V gene TRBV28; TRBD1 is a possible D gene (6 bases). This CDR3 is 14 amino acids long. Germline loops: CDR1 MDHEN, CDR2 SYDVKM. V was shortened by 5 bases and J by 2 bases, with 13 bases between the two germline ends. CDR3 residues: CASSPTGIPYEQYF. DNA for the CDR3: TGTGCCAGCAGTCCTACAGGGATCCCCTACGAGCAGTACTTC.

As concerns this clone: Germline is not matched at one junction end, which may reflect a read error. The chain joins TRBV28 to TRBJ2-1, with TRBD2 matching over 7 bases. This CDR3 comprises 16 residues. Per germline, CDR1 MDHEN and CDR2 SYDVKM. In DNA, the CDR3 is TGTGCCAGCACTTTAAGCGGGACGGTTCGGCACAATGAGCAGTTCTTC. It codes for CASTLSGTVRHNEQFF.

This sequence joins TRBV2 and TRBJ2-5; maybe TRBD2 (6 bases). The CDR3 has 13 residues. V was cut by 8 bases and J by 1 base, with 11 bases left in between. Germline V gene sequence: CDR1 SNHLY, CDR2 FYNNEI. CDR3 protein: CASGRGTQETQYF. CDR3 coding DNA: TGTGCCAGCGGACGGGGGACCCAAGAGACCCAGTACTTC. The full variable domain, rest sourced from reference TRBV2 and TRBJ2-5, is EPEVTQTPSHQVTQMGQEVILRCVPISNHLYFYWYRQILGQKVEFLVSFYNNEISEKSEIFDDQFSVERPDGSNFTLKIRSTKLEDSAMYFCASGRGTQETQYFGPGTRLLVL.

The J gene is TRBJ2-3, the V gene TRBV9; D not resolved. The germline CDR1 and CDR2 sequences are SGDLS and YYNGEE. Trimming shortened V by 7 bases and J by 2 bases, and 11 bases separated the two germline ends. The CDR3 has 13 amino acids. The CDR3 sequence is CASVTVDTDTQYF. In DNA form, the CDR3 reads TGTGCCAGCGTCACTGTAGACACAGATACGCAGTATTTT.

In DNA, the CDR3 is TGTGCCATCAGTCTAGCGGCCAGCTCCTACAATGAGCAGTTCTTC. It codes for CAISLAASSYNEQFF. The chain is built from TRBV10-3 and TRBJ2-1, with 7 bases matching TRBD2. Trimming took 5 bases from V and 0 from J; bases not matched to a gene: 4. The germline V gene has CDR1 ENHRY and CDR2 SYGVKD. The CDR3 runs 15 residues.

The chain carries TRBV7-9 and TRBJ2-7, with D possibly being TRBD1 (6 bases). The CDR3 length is 16 residues. The germline V and J ends were trimmed by 5 bases and 1 base, with 18 bases remaining between them. Germline V gives CDR1 SEHNR, CDR2 FQNEAQ (reference sequence). The CDR3 sequence: CASSKTQGPLSYEQYF. The CDR3 region has the DNA TGTGCCAGCAGCAAGACACAGGGACCTCTTTCCTACGAGCAGTACTTC.

The chain employs TRBV11-2 and TRBJ2-7; no definite D call. The CDR3 totals 11 residues. The ends were cut back, 0 bases at V and 7 bases at J, with 4 bases in the middle. Germline V gives CDR1 SGHAT, CDR2 FQNNGV. CDR3 amino acids: CASSLEREQYF. The CDR3 nucleotides are TGTGCCAGCAGCTTAGAAAGAGAGCAGTACTTC.

This CDR3 is CASSLGAQGAYEQYF. The CDR3 DNA is TGTGCCAGCAGCTTAGGGGCCCAGGGGGCCTACGAGCAGTACTTC. The chain links TRBV11-3 to TRBJ2-7, with 7 bases that match TRBD1. The ends lost 1 base at V and 2 bases at J; junction bases unmatched: 5. CDR1 is SGHNT, CDR2 YENEEA, per germline. This CDR3 is built from 15 residues.

J is TRBJ2-7 and V is TRBV5-1; 8 nucleotides agree with TRBD1. Germline CDR1 is SGHRS and CDR2 is YFSETQ. The CDR3 sequence is 13 residues long. V was clipped by 3 bases and J by 7 bases; unmatched bases: 6. The chain's CDR3 is CASSSDRDGEQYF. The CDR3 nucleotides read TGCGCCAGCAGCTCGGACAGGGACGGGGAGCAGTACTTC.

This rearrangement joins TRBV10-3 to TRBJ2-2; TRBD1 matches at 7 bases. The ends lost 7 bases at V and 5 bases at J; junction bases unmatched: 7. Germline loops: CDR1 ENHRY, CDR2 SYGVKD. This CDR3 has 14 amino acids. CDR3 loop: CAINDRERTGELFF. The CDR3 region has the DNA TGTGCCATCAATGACAGGGAAAGAACCGGGGAGCTGTTTTTT.

The chain carries TRBV2 and TRBJ2-3; weak D call: TRBD1 (5 bases). The CDR3 has 13 residues. Deletions cut 6 bases from V and 5 bases from J, with 12 bases between. Germline V lookup: CDR1 SNHLY, CDR2 FYNNEI. CDR3 loop: CASSVQGVDTQYF. The CDR3, as DNA: TGTGCCAGCAGCGTGCAGGGCGTAGATACGCAGTATTTT.

This chain links TRBV5-5 with TRBJ1-1, with D uncertain. From germline, CDR1 is SGHKS and CDR2 YYEKEE (reference sequence). The CDR3 has 13 residues. Trimming took off 7 bases at V and 4 bases at J, with 14 bases between the two ends. As DNA, the CDR3 is TGTGCCAGCTTACTTGCCGGGAGCACTGAAGCTTTCTTT. Protein: CASLLAGSTEAFF.

The chain recombines TRBV19 with TRBJ2-7; D call uncertain. V was pared by 5 bases and J by 0 bases, with 11 bases between. The CDR3 covers 14 residues. Germline lookup yields CDR1 LNHDA and CDR2 SQIVND (reference sequence). The CDR3, as DNA: TGTGCCAGTAGTGGAAACGGCCTCTCCTACGAGCAGTACTTC. It is translated as CASSGNGLSYEQYF.

The chain recombines TRBV7-8 with TRBJ1-1, with D perhaps TRBD1 (5 bases). Germline-derived CDR1 and CDR2 are SGHVS and FQNEAQ. The germline V and J ends were trimmed by 1 base and 0 bases, with 9 bases remaining between them. CDR3 size: 15 residues. The CDR3 bases are TGTGCCAGCAGCTTAGAGGGGAGGATGAACACTGAAGCTTTCTTT. It yields the protein CASSLEGRMNTEAFF.

The table lists this clone with a count of one. J is TRBJ2-6 and V is TRBV3-1 (or the pseudogene TRBV3-2); D uncertain. Trimming stripped 0 bases from V and 0 bases from J, with 3 bases between. CDR3 length: 15 amino acids. CDR1 is LGHDT, CDR2 YNNKEL, per germline (reference sequence). The CDR3 sequence is CASSQDPSGANVLTF. The CDR3 DNA is TGTGCCAGCAGCCAAGATCCCTCTGGGGCCAACGTCCTGACTTTC.

The genes are TRBV6-5 and TRBJ1-6; a weak D match, TRBD1 (5 bases). The V and J ends lost 4 bases and 2 bases respectively, with 9 bases between them. The CDR3 consists of 15 residues. Germline V lookup: CDR1 MNHEY, CDR2 SVGAGI. The CDR3 region is CASSSAGTYNSPLHF. CDR3 sequence (DNA): TGTGCCAGCAGTTCCGCAGGGACCTATAATTCACCCCTCCACTTT.

This sequence joins TRBV29-1 and TRBJ2-1; 10 bases are a match to TRBD2. The junction had 10 bases not matched to a gene; V was cut back by 6 bases and J by 8 bases. The CDR3 is made up of 14 amino acids. Germline V gene data show CDR1 as SQVTM and CDR2 as ANQGSEA. The CDR3 DNA is TGCAGCGTCGGGGCGGGACTAGCGTGGGATGAGCAGTTCTTC. Its protein product is CSVGAGLAWDEQFF.

V is TRBV11-2 and J is TRBJ1-2; weak D call: TRBD1 (5 bases). The CDR3 loop spans 17 amino acids. Looked up from germline, CDR1 is SGHAT and CDR2 is FQNNGV. V lost 3 bases and J 3 bases, leaving 20 bases between the germline ends. CDR3 in amino acids: CASSFVVGGSRDYGYTF. CDR3 DNA sequence: TGTGCCAGCAGCTTCGTCGTGGGGGGGTCTAGAGACTATGGCTACACCTTC.

The chain has TRBV4-1 and TRBJ1-2; possibly TRBD1 for D (5 bases). The CDR3 contains 17 residues. Germline assignment: CDR1 MGHRA and CDR2 YSYEKL. Trimming removed 0 bases from V and 5 bases from J, with 19 bases in between. CDR3 in amino acids: CASSQDRLGGGFYGYTF. The CDR3 coding sequence is TGCGCCAGCAGCCAAGACCGGCTCGGGGGGGGATTTTATGGCTACACCTTC.

CDR3 nucleotides: TGTGCCAACCTTACACCCACCTACGAGCAGTACTTC. Its translation is CANLTPTYEQYF. J is TRBJ2-7 and V is TRBV2, with D unresolved. V lost 10 bases to trimming and J lost 2 bases, with 12 bases between them. Germline V lookup: CDR1 SNHLY, CDR2 FYNNEI. The CDR3 totals 12 residues.

J is TRBJ2-3 and V is TRBV19; weak D call: TRBD2 (5 bases). The V end was cut by 7 bases, the J end by 4 bases, with 15 bases between. CDR1 LNHDA and CDR2 SQIVND come from the germline V gene (reference sequence). The CDR3 runs 14 residues. As DNA, the CDR3 is TGTGCCAGTACCAACGGGGTTTCAGCAGATACGCAGTATTTT. Protein sequence: CASTNGVSADTQYF.

This clone was counted a single time. This chain joins TRBV5-1 and TRBJ2-3; 11 bases match TRBD2. V lost 4 bases, J lost 2 bases, and 9 bases stayed unmatched. Germline V gene sequence: CDR1 SGHRS, CDR2 YFSETQ. The CDR3 is made up of 17 amino acids. The CDR3: CASSPGTSGTLTDTQYF. CDR3 bases: TGCGCCAGCAGCCCCGGGACTAGCGGAACACTCACAGATACGCAGTATTTT.

The rearrangement uses TRBV5-1 and TRBJ1-1, with D possibly being TRBD1 (6 bases). This CDR3 contains 16 residues. V lost 0 bases, J lost 0 bases, and 12 bases lay in between. Germline lookup yields CDR1 SGHRS and CDR2 YFSETQ. The CDR3 reads CASSLVRGGMNTEAFF. In nucleotides, the CDR3 is TGCGCCAGCAGCTTGGTCAGGGGAGGTATGAACACTGAAGCTTTCTTT.

The chain's CDR3 is CASSLSTIWYEQYF. The DNA for the CDR3 is TGTGCCAGCAGCTTATCGACAATTTGGTACGAGCAGTACTTC. The genes are TRBV7-9 and TRBJ2-7, with unresolved D. The germline V gene has CDR1 SEHNR and CDR2 FQNEAQ (reference sequence). The CDR3 extends over 14 amino acids. V was shortened by 2 bases and J by 4 bases, with 12 bases between the two germline ends.

CDR3 protein: CAWSVKGQETQYF. The DNA for the CDR3 is TGTGCCTGGAGTGTAAAAGGGCAAGAGACCCAGTACTTC. The genes are TRBV30 and TRBJ2-5; unclear D gene. CDR1 is GTSNPN and CDR2 is SVGIG in the germline V gene (reference sequence). The CDR3 extends over 13 amino acids. The V gene lost 0 bases and the J gene lost 2 bases, with 7 bases spanning the gap.

The chain joins TRBV12-3 or TRBV12-4 to TRBJ2-7; D is unclear. The V end was cut by 4 bases, the J end by 12 bases, with 13 bases between. The CDR3 totals 11 residues. DNA of the CDR3: TGTGCCAGCAGTTCCCTTGGACCTCCGTACTTC. It specifies CASSSLGPPYF.

V gene TRBV4-1 combines with J gene TRBJ2-5, with a weak D call TRBD2 (5 bases). This CDR3 spans 17 amino acids. Germline V gene data show CDR1 as MGHRA and CDR2 as YSYEKL. V shed 2 bases and J shed 4 bases, with 20 bases lying between them. For the CDR3, the DNA is TGCGCCAGCAGCCAACTTGGGTTTGGGCAGAGGGCAGAGACCCAGTACTTC. It codes for CASSQLGFGQRAETQYF.

The rearrangement joins TRBV15 to TRBJ2-1, with 9 bases lining up with TRBD1. From germline, CDR1 is LNHNV and CDR2 YYDKDF (reference sequence). CDR3 length: 16 amino acids. The ends lost 5 bases at V and 3 bases at J; junction bases unmatched: 8. The CDR3 DNA reads as TGTGCCACCAGCTTAAGCCGGGACAGGGTCTACAATGAGCAGTTCTTC. It translates to CATSLSRDRVYNEQFF. Combining the CDR3 with reference TRBV15 and TRBJ2-1 gives the whole variable domain DAMVIQNPRYQVTQFGKPVTLSCSQTLNHNVMYWYQQKSSQAPKLLFHYYDKDFNNEADTPDNFQSRRPNTSFCFLDIRSPGLGDTAMYLCATSLSRDRVYNEQFFGPGTRLTVL.